This T cell receptor (beta chain) was sequenced for a study of neoadjuvant nivolumab and ipilimumab in lung cancer. Germline values: CDR1 MNHEY, CDR2 SVGAGI. Trimming took 8 bases from V and 8 from J; bases not matched to a gene: 10. The CDR3 sequence is 13 residues long. Clones were read by immunoSEQ multiplex PCR, and TCRdb kept only the in-frame ones, dropping some. The data show some 9,300 clones, with approximately 87% seen just once and 8% held by the top ten. J is TRBJ1-2 and V is TRBV6-5, with 8 bases matching TRBD1. This TCR derives from an adult with non-small cell lung cancer. The sample consisted of tumor tissue, taken after neoadjuvant nivolumab, alone or with ipilimumab, at or shortly before surgery. CDR3 sequence reads: CASLGTGSWGYTF. The CDR3 DNA follows: TGTGCCAGCCTCGGGACAGGATCTTGGGGCTACACCTTC.